What follows is one T cell receptor beta chain and its context. In this CDR3 the conserved last residue, phenylalanine or tryptophan, is missing, so a read error is likely. Primed by a sample-barcoded 5' primer and a J-beta primer mix, a second PCR proceeded for roughly 6 to 12 cycles. MiXCR, run by TCRdb on the 5' RACE reads, gives a single entry per CDR3 protein. Here the sample spans some 1.6 million distinct CDR3 sequences, roughly 30% being singletons. The sample originates from a study of blood T cells in healthy people across ages. Between the trimmed V and J ends, which lost 1 base and 7 bases, there was a span of 14 bases. This CDR3 comprises 15 residues. The germline CDR1 and CDR2 sequences are SEHNR and FQNEAQ (reference sequence).

This rearrangement joins TRBV7-9 to TRBJ2-1; no clear D. The sequencing sample was made of blood. The TCR was taken from a woman in her twenties or thirties in good health. The CDR3 sequence is CASSLVWKPRNEQFL. The CDR3 DNA reads TGTGCCAGCAGCTTAGTCTGGAAGCCACGAAATGAGCAGTTCTTA.